This note documents a single TCR beta chain sequence. Source study methods: By means of reference gene primer amplification, nucleated cell counts were estimated. Clones were sequenced by immunoSEQ multiplex PCR, and TCRdb holds only the in-frame ones, with some missing. The V and J calls and clone size were taken over from that table, and D and trimming were inferred from the DNA. The table has some 58,000 clones, about 86% seen once. This specimen comes from a study of blood T cell repertoires in COVID-19. About the study: Donors in the United States, Italy and Spain gave samples during acute or convalescent COVID-19. PBMCs, B-cell-depleted T cells, or T cells provided the cDNA or gDNA that made up the material.

V lost 4 bases and J lost 4, with 19 bases in between. The CDR3 sequence is 16 residues long. Germline CDR1 and CDR2: SGHDT and YYEEEE. The genes are TRBV5-6 and TRBJ2-3; D perhaps matches TRBD1 (6 bases). The sequenced sample was peripheral blood. The origin of this receptor is a man in his forties or fifties with acute or convalescent COVID-19. CDR3 protein: CASSLRGVGAADTQYF. CDR3 nucleotide sequence: TGTGCCAGCAGCCTCAGGGGTGTCGGGGCCGCAGATACGCAGTATTTT.